This TCR beta chain was recorded in a study of blood T cells in healthy people across ages. Study conclusions and caveats: Percentage of naive T cells showed a strong correlation with TCR beta diversity.

In its sample, this clonotype was seen a few times. What it binds is unknown. The V segment lost 5 bases and the J segment 5 bases; nucleotides outside the gene matches: 5. The CDR3 has 15 residues. A second about 6 to 12 cycle PCR used barcoded and J-beta primers. All cDNA molecules were each tagged by a template-switch adaptor with 12 random nucleotides. TCRdb re-derived calls from the 5' RACE reads in MiXCR, one entry per CDR3 protein. The sample consists of 850,000 to 1,000,000 distinct CDR3 sequences, just over 50% of them appearing once. The chain uses TRBV12-3 or TRBV12-4 and TRBJ2-7, with 14 bases aligning to TRBD2. The specimen was blood. The sequence was obtained from a woman aged 55-70 years in good health. This chain's CDR3 is CASSRGLAGVDEQYF. CDR3 nucleotides: TGTGCCAGCAGTCGGGGACTAGCGGGAGTAGACGAGCAGTACTTC.